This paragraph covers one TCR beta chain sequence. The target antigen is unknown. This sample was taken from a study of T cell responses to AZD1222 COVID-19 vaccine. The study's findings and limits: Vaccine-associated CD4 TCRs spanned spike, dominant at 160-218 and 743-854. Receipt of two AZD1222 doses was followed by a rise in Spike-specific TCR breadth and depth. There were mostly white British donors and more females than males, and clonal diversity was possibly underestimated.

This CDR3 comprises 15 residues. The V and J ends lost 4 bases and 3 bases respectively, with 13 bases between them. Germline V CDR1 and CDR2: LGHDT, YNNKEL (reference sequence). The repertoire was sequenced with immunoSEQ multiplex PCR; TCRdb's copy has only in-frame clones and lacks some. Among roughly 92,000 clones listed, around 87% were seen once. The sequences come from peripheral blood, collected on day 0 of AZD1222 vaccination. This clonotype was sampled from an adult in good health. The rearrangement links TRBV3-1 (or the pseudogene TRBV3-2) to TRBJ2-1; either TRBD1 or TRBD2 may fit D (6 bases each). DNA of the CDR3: TGTGCCAGCAGCCCGGTGGGGGGCTGCTACAATGAGCAGTTCTTC. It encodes CASSPVGGCYNEQFF.